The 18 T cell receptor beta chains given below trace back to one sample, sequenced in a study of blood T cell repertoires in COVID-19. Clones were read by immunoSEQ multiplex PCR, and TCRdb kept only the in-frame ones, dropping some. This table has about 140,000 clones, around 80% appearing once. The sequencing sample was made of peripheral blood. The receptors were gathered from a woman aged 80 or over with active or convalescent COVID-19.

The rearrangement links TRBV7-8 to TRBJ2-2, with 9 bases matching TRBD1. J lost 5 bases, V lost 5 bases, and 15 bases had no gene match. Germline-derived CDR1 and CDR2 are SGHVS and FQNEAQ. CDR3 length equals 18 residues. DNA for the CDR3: TGTGCCAGCAGCCGAACGGACAGGGGACCTGGTGAGACCGGGGAGCTGTTTTTT. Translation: CASSRTDRGPGETGELFF.

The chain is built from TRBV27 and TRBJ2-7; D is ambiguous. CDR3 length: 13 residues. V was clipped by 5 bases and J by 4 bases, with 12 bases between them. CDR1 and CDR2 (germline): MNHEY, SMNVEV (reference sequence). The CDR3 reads CASSPQDDYEQYF. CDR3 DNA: TGTGCCAGCAGTCCGCAGGATGATTACGAGCAGTACTTC.

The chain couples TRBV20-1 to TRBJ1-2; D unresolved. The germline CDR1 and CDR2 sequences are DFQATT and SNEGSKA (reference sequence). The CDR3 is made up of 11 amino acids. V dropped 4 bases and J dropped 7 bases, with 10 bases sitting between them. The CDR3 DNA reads TGCAGTGCTACCTCACAGACTGGCTACACCTTC. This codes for CSATSQTGYTF.

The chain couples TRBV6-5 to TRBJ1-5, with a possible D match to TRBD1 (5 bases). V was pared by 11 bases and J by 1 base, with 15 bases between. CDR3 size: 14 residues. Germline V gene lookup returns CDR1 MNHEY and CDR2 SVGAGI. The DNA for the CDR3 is TGTGCCTCCAATGCGGGGGGGAGCAATCAGCCCCAGCATTTT. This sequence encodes CASNAGGSNQPQHF.

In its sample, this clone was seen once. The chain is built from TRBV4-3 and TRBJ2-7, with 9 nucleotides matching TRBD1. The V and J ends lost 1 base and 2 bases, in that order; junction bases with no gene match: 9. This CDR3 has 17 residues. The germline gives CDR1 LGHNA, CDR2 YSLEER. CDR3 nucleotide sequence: TGCGCCAGCAGCCAAGCTGCGGGGACAGGGCAAACCTACGAGCAGTACTTC. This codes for CASSQAAGTGQTYEQYF.

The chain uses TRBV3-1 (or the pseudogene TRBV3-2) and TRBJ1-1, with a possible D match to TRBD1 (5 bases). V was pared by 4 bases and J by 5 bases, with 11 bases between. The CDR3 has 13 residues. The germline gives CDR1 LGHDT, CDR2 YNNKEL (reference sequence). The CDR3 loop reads CASSLGGGTEAFF. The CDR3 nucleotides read TGTGCCAGCAGCCTAGGTGGGGGGACTGAAGCTTTCTTT.

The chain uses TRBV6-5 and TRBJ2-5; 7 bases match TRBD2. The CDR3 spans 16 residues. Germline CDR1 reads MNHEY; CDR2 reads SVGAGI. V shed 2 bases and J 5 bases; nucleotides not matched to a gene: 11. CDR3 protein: CASSYGVTGGWETQYF. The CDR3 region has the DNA TGTGCCAGCAGTTACGGGGTGACGGGGGGATGGGAGACCCAGTACTTC.

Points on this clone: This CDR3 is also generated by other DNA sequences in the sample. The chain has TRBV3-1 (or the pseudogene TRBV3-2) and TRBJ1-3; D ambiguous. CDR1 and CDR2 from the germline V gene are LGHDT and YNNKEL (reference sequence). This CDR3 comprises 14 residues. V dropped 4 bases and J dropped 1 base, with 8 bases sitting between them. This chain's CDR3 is CASSLGLSGNTIYF. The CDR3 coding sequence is TGTGCCAGCAGCCTTGGCTTATCTGGAAACACCATATATTTT.

The CDR3 region has the DNA TGTGCCAGCAGCTTGGGCCTGGGACTAGCGGGGGGGAAAGCAGATACGCAGTATTTT. It codes for CASSLGLGLAGGKADTQYF. The chain is built from TRBV5-4 and TRBJ2-3, with 16 bases matching TRBD2. V gave up 0 bases and J gave up 4 bases; unmatched junction bases: 8. This CDR3 is built from 19 residues. The germline gives CDR1 SGHNT, CDR2 YYREEE (reference sequence). The whole variable domain, remainder taken from reference TRBV5-4 and TRBJ2-3, is ETGVTQSPTHLIKTRGQQVTLRCSSQSGHNTVSWYQQALGQGPQFIFQYYREEENGRGNFPPRFSGLQFPNYSSELNVNALELDDSALYLCASSLGLGLAGGKADTQYFGPGTRLTVL.

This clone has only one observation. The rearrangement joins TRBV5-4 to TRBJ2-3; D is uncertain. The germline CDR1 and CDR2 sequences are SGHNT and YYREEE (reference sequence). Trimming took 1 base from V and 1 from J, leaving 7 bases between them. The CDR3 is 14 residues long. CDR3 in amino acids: CASSLSSGTDTQYF. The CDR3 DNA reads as TGTGCCAGCAGCTTGAGCTCGGGCACAGATACGCAGTATTTT.

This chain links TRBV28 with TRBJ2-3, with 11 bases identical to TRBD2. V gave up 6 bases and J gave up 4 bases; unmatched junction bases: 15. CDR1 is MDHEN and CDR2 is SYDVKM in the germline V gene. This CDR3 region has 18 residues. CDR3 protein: CASSLVGVAGGRADTQYF. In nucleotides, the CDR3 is TGTGCCAGCAGCCTAGTAGGGGTAGCGGGGGGGCGTGCAGATACGCAGTATTTT.

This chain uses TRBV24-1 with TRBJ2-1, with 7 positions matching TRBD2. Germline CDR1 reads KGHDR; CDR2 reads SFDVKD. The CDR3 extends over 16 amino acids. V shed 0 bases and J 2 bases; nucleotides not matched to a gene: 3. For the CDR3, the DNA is TGTGCCACCAGTGATTTGGCGGGGGAACCCTACAATGAGCAGTTCTTC. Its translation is CATSDLAGEPYNEQFF.

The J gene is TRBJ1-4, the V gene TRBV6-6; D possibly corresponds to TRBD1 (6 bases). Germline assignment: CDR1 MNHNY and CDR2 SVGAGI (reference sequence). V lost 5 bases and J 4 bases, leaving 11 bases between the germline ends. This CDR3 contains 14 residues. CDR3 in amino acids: CASSKQGFNEKLFF. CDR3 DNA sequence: TGTGCCAGCAGTAAACAGGGTTTTAATGAAAAACTGTTTTTT.

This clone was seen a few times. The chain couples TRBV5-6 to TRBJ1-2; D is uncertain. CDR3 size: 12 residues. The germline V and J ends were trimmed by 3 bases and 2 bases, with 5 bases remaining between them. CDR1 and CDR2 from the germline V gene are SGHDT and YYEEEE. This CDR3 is CASSSLNYGYTF. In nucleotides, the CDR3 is TGTGCCAGCAGCTCTCTAAACTATGGCTACACCTTC.

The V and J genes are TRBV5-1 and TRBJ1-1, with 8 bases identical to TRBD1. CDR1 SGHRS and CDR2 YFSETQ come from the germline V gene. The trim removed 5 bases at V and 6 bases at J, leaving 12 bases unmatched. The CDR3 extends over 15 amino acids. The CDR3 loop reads CASSLQQGVKSEAFF. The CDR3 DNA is TGCGCCAGCAGTTTGCAACAGGGGGTCAAGTCTGAAGCTTTCTTT.

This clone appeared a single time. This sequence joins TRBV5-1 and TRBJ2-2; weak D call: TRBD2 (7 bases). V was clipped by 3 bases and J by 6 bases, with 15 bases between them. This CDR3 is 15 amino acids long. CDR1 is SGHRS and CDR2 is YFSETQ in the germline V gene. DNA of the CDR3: TGCGCCAGCAGCTCGGGGGGCAATAAAGCCGGGGAGCTGTTTTTT. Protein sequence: CASSSGGNKAGELFF.

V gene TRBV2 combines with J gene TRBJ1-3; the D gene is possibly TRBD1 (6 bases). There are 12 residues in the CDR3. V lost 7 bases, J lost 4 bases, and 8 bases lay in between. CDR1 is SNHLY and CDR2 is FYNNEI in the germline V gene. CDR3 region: CASTRGGNTIYF. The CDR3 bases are TGTGCCAGCACCAGGGGAGGAAACACCATATATTTT.

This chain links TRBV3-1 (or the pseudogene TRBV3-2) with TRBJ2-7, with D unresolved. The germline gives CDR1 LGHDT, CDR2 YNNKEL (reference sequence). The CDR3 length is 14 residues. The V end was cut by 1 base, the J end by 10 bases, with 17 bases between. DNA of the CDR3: TGTGCCAGCAGCCAAGCCCATATTTCGGGTTACCAGTACTTC. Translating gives CASSQAHISGYQYF.